What follows is one T cell receptor (beta chain) and its context. This specimen belongs to a study of blood T cell repertoires in COVID-19. Study context: The United States, Italy and Spain were the sources of the acute and convalescent COVID-19 samples. PBMCs, B-cell-depleted T cells, or T cells provided the cDNA or gDNA that made up the material.

Original handling: Amplification of reference gene primers was used by the study to estimate nucleated cell counts. Assay used: immunoSEQ multiplex PCR; TCRdb lists only in-frame clones, some missing. The DNA gave D and trimming, while V, J and clone size come from that table. Of 200,000 or so clones in the sample, 70% to 90% were seen once. The TCR was taken from a woman aged 70-85 years with active or convalescent COVID-19. Sequencing was carried out using peripheral blood.

The CDR3 reads CASAGTSGVAYNEQFF. In DNA form, the CDR3 reads TGTGCCTCCGCCGGGACTAGCGGTGTCGCCTACAATGAGCAGTTCTTC. This chain connects TRBV15 to TRBJ2-1; 11 bases are a match to TRBD2. There are 16 residues in the CDR3. Germline values: CDR1 LNHNV, CDR2 YYDKDF (reference sequence). V dropped 11 bases and J dropped 2; count of bases not matched to a gene: 11.